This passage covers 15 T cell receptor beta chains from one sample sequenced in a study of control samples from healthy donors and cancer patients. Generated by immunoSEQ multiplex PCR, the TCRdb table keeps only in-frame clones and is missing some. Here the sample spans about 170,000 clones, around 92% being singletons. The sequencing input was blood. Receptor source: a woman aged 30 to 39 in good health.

For the CDR3, the DNA is TGTGCCAGCAGCATACAGGGTAGGAATGAGCAGTTCTTC. Encoded protein: CASSIQGRNEQFF. This chain links TRBV7-9 with TRBJ2-1; D perhaps matches TRBD1 (6 bases). The CDR3 is made up of 13 amino acids. Trimming removed 5 bases from V and 7 bases from J, with 12 bases in between. CDR1 and CDR2 from the germline V gene are SEHNR and FQNEAQ (reference sequence). Variable domain in full (rest from reference TRBV7-9 and TRBJ2-1): DTGVSQNPRHKITKRGQNVTFRCDPISEHNRLYWYRQTLGQGPEFLTYFQNEAQLEKSRLLSDRFSAERPKGSFSTLEIQRTEQGDSAMYLCASSIQGRNEQFFGPGTRLTVL.

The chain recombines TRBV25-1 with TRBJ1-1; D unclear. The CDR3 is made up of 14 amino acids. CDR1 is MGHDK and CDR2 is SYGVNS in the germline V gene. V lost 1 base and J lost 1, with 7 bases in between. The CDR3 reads CASSELSRNTEAFF. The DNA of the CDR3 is TGTGCCAGCAGTGAATTAAGTCGGAACACTGAAGCTTTCTTT.

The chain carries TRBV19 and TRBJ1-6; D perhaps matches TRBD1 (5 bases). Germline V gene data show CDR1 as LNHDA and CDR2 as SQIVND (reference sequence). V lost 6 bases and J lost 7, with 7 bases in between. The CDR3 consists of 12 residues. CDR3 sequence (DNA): TGTGCCAGTAGCCGACAGAATTCACCCCTCCACTTT. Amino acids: CASSRQNSPLHF.

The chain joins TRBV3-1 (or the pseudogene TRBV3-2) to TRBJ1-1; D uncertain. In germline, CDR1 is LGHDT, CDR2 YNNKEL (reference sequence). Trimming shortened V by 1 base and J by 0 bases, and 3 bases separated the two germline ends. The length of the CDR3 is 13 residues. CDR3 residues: CASSQVMNTEAFF. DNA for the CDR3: TGTGCCAGCAGCCAAGTAATGAACACTGAAGCTTTCTTT.

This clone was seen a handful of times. DNA for the CDR3: TGTGCCACCAGCAGAGGTTGGGGACAGGGCTACGAGCAGTACTTC. It codes for CATSRGWGQGYEQYF. The chain joins TRBV15 to TRBJ2-7, with 9 bases matching TRBD1. V shed 1 base and J 3 bases; nucleotides not matched to a gene: 4. Germline V gene data show CDR1 as LNHNV and CDR2 as YYDKDF (reference sequence). The CDR3 loop spans 15 amino acids.

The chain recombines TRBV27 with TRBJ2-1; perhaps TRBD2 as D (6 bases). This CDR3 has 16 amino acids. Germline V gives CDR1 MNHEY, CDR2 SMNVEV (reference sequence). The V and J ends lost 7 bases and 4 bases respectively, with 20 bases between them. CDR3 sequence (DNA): TGTGCCAGCACCAATCTGGGGGGAGTAGAGTACAATGAGCAGTTCTTC. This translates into CASTNLGGVEYNEQFF.

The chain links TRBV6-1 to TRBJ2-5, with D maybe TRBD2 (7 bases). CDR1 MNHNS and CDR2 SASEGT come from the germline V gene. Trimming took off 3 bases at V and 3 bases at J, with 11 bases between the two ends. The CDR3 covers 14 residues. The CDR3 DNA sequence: TGTGCCAGCAGTGACAGGGGAGGGAAAGAGACCCAGTACTTC. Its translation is CASSDRGGKETQYF.

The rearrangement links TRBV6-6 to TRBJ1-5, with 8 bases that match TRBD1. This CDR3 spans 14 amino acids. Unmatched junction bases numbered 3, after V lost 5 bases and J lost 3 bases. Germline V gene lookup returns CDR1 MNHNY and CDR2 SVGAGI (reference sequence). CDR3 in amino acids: CASSDRGNNQPQHF. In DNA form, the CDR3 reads TGTGCCAGCAGTGACAGGGGAAACAATCAGCCCCAGCATTTT.

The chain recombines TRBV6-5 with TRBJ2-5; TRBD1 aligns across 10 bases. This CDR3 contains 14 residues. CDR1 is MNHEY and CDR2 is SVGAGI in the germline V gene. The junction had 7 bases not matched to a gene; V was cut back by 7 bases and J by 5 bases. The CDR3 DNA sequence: TGTGCCAGCACCCAGACAGGGGGCAGGGAGACCCAGTACTTC. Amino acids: CASTQTGGRETQYF.

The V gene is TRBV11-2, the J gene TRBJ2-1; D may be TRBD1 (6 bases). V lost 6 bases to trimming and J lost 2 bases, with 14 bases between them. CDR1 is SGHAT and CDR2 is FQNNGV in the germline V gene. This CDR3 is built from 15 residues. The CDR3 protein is CASRLRGHPYNEQFF. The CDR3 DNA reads TGTGCCAGCAGGCTTAGGGGACATCCCTACAATGAGCAGTTCTTC.

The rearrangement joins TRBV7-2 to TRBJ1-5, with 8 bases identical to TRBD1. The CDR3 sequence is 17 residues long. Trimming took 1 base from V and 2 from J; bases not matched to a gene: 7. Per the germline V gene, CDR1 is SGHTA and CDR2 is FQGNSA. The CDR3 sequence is CASSLEPGGRGNQPQHF. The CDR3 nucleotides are TGTGCCAGCAGCTTAGAGCCAGGGGGCAGGGGCAATCAGCCCCAGCATTTT.

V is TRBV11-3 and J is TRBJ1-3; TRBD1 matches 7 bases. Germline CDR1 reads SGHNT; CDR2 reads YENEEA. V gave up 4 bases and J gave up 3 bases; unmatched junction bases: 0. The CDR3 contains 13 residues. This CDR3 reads CASSSGGGNTIYF. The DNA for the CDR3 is TGTGCCAGCAGCTCAGGGGGTGGAAACACCATATATTTT.

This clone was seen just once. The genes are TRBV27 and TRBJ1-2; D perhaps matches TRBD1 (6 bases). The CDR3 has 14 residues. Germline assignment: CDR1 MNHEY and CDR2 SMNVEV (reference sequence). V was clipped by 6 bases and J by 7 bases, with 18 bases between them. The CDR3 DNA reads TGTGCCAGCAGCCCGGGAGGGGGGCGGGTTGGCTACACCTTC. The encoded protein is CASSPGGGRVGYTF.

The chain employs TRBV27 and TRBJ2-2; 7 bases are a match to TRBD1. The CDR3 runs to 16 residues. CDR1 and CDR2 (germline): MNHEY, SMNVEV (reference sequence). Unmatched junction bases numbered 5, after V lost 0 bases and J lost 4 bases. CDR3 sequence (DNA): TGTGCCAGCAGTTTATCCCCGACAGGGCGCACCGGGGAGCTGTTTTTT. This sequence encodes CASSLSPTGRTGELFF.

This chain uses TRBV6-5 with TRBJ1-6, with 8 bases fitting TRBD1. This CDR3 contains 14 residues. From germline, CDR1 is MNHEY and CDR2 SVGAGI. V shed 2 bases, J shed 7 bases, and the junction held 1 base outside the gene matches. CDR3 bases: TGTGCCAGCAGTTACGGGGACAGGAATTCACCCCTCCACTTT. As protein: CASSYGDRNSPLHF.